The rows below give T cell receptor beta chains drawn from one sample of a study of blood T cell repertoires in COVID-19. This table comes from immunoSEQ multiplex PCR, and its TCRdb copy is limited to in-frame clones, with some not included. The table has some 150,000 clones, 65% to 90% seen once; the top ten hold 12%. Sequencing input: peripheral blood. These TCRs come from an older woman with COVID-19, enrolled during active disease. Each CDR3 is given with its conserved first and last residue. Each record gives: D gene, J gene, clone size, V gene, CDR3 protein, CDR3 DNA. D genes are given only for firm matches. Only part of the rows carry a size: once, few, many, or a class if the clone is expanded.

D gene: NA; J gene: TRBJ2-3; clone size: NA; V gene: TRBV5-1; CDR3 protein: CASSLGTRGSSTDTQYF; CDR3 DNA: TGCGCCAGCAGCTTGGGGACAAGGGGTTCGAGCACAGATACGCAGTATTTT
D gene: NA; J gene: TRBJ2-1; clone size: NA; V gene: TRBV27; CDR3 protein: CASSPSGNEQFF; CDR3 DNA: TGTGCCAGCAGCCCCAGCGGGAATGAGCAGTTCTTC
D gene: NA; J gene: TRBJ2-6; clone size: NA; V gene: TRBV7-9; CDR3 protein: CAIIGGTSGANVLTF; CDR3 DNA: TGTGCCATCATCGGAGGTACCTCTGGGGCCAACGTCCTGACTTTC
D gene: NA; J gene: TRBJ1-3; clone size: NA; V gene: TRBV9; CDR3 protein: CASSATGTPGNTIYF; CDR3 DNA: TGTGCCAGCAGCGCAACCGGGACACCTGGAAACACCATATATTTT
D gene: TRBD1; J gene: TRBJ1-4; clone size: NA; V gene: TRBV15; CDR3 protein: CATSGRTGGNEKLFF; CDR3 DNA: TGTGCCACCAGCGGTCGGACAGGGGGTAATGAAAAACTGTTTTTT
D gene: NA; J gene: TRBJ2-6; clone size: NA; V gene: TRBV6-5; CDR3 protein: CASSYSAYSGANVLTF; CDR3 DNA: TGTGCCAGCAGTTACTCGGCTTACTCTGGGGCCAACGTCCTGACTTTC
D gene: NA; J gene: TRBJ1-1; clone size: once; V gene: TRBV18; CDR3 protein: CASSSQGANIEAFF; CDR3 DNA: TGTGCCAGCTCGTCTCAAGGGGCGAACATTGAAGCTTTCTTT
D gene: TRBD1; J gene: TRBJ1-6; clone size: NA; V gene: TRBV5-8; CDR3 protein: CASSPRATGGSPLHF; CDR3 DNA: TGTGCCAGCAGCCCGAGGGCTACAGGGGGTTCACCCCTCCACTTT
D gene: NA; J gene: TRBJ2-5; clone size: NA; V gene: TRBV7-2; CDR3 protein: CASSFSAGQETQYF; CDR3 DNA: TGTGCCAGCAGCTTTTCGGCAGGGCAAGAGACCCAGTACTTC
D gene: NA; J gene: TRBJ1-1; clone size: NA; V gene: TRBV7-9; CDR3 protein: CASSLTGSSTEAFF; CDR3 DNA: TGTGCCAGCAGCTTAACAGGGAGTTCAACTGAAGCTTTCTTT
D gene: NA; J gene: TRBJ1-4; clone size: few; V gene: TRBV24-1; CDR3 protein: CATSDRTAFNEKLFF; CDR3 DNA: TGTGCCACCAGTGACCGGACAGCCTTTAATGAAAAACTGTTTTTT
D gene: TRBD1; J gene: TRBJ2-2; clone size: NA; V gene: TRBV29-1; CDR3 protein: CSVEFPMGQGYTGELFF; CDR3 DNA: TGCAGCGTTGAATTCCCTATGGGACAGGGGTACACCGGGGAGCTGTTTTTT
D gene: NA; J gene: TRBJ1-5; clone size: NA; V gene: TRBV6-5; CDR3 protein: CASSGQFNQPQHF; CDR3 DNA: TGTGCCAGCAGCGGACAGTTTAATCAGCCCCAGCATTTT
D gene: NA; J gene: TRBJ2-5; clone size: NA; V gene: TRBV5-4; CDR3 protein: CASSLGLTEETQYF; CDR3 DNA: TGTGCCAGCAGCTTGGGACTCACGGAAGAGACCCAGTACTTC
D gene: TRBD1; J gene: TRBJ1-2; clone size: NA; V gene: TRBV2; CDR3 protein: CASSEGYRGVDGYTF; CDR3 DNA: TGTGCCAGCAGTGAAGGCTACAGGGGAGTCGATGGCTACACCTTC
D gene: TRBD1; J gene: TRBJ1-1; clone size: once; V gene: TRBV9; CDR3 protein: CASSPGTQGPGGGGEAFF; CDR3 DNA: TGTGCCAGCAGCCCAGGCACTCAGGGTCCAGGGGGCGGTGGTGAAGCTTTCTTT
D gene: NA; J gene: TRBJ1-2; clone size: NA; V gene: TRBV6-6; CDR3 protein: CASSFSSEGYTF; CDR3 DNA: TGTGCCAGCAGTTTTTCCTCGGAGGGCTACACCTTC
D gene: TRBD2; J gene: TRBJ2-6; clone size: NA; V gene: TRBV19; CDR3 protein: CASRTAGEVGANVLTF; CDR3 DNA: TGTGCCAGTAGAACAGCGGGAGAGGTTGGGGCCAACGTCCTGACTTTC
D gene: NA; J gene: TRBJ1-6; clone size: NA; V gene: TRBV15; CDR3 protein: CATSRDRLKGGLTNSPLHF; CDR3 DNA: TGTGCCACCAGCAGAGATAGGCTAAAGGGGGGGTTGACTAATTCACCCCTCCACTTT
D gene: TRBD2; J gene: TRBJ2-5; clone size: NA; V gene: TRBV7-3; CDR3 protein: CASSPGTSWGGETQYF; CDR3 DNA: TGTGCCAGCAGCCCCGGGACTAGCTGGGGAGGAGAGACCCAGTACTTC
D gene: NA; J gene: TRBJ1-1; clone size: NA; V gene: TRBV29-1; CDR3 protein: CSKRARGLLNTEAFF; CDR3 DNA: TGCAGCAAGCGTGCGAGGGGACTATTGAACACTGAAGCTTTCTTT
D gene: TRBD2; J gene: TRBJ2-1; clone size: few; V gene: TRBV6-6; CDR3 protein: CASSRLAEQFF; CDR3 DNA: TGTGCCAGCAGTCGACTAGCGGAGCAGTTCTTC
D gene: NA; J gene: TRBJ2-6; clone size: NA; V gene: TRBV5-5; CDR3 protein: CASSLIGQMSSGANVLTF; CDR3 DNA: TGTGCCAGCAGCTTAATTGGACAGATGAGCTCTGGGGCCAACGTCCTGACTTTC
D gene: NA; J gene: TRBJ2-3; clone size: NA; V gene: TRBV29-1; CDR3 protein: CSVVLVGGTDTQYF; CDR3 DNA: TGCAGCGTTGTACTAGTCGGGGGAACAGATACGCAGTATTTT
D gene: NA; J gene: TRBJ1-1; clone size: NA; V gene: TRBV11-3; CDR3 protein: CASSLRGGTEAFF; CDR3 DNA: TGTGCCAGCAGCTTAAGGGGGGGAACTGAAGCTTTCTTT
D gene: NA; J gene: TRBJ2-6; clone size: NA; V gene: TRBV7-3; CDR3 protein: CASSFGQGLLGANVLTF; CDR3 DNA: TGTGCCAGCAGCTTTGGGCAGGGTTTACTGGGGGCCAACGTCCTGACTTTC
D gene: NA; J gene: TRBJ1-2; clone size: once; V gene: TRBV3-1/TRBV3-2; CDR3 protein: CASSHNGRGNYGYTF; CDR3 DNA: TGTGCCAGCAGCCACAATGGCAGGGGTAACTATGGCTACACCTTC
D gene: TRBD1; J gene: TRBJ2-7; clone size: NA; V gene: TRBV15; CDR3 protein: CATSNRGVPYEQYF; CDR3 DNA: TGTGCCACCAGCAACAGGGGGGTCCCCTACGAGCAGTACTTC
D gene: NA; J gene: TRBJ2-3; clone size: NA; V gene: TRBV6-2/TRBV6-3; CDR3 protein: CASSYSRLAAQYF; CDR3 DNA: TGTGCCAGCAGTTACTCGAGGCTAGCTGCGCAGTATTTT
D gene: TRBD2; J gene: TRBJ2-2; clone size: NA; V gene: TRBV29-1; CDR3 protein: CSVGSGMNTGELFF; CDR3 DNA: TGCAGCGTTGGGAGCGGGATGAACACCGGGGAGCTGTTTTTT
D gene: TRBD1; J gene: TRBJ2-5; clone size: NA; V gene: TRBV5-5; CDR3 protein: CASSYGTGILETQYF; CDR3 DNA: TGTGCCAGCAGTTACGGGACAGGGATTTTGGAGACCCAGTACTTC
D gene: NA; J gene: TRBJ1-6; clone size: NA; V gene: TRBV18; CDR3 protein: CATTQGSNSPLHF; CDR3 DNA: TGTGCCACTACACAGGGTTCTAATTCACCCCTCCACTTT
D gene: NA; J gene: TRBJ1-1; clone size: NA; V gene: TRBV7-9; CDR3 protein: CASSLAQPNTEAFF; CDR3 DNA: TGTGCCAGCAGCTTAGCACAGCCGAACACTGAAGCTTTCTTT
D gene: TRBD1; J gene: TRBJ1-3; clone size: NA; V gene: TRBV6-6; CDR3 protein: CASSPEIRDRNSGNTIYF; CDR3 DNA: TGTGCCAGCAGTCCCGAAATCCGGGACAGAAACTCTGGAAACACCATATATTTT
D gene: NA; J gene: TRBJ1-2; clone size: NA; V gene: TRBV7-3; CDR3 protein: CASSLERRGYGYTF; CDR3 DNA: TGTGCCAGCAGCTTGGAACGGAGAGGCTATGGCTACACCTTC
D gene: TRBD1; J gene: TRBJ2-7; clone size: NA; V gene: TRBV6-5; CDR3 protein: CASRGQGSPSYEQYF; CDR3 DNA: TGTGCCAGCCGGGGACAGGGGAGCCCTTCCTACGAGCAGTACTTC
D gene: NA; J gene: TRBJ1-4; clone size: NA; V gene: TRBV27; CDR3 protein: CASSHTGHIEKLFF; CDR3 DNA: TGTGCCAGCAGCCACACAGGGCATATTGAAAAACTGTTTTTT
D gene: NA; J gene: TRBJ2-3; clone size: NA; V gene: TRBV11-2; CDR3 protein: CASSLVLRAQYF; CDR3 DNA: TGTGCCAGCAGCCTGGTCCTGAGGGCGCAGTATTTT
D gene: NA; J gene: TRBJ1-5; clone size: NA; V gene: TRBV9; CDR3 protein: CASRREGQPQHF; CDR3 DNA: TGTGCCAGCAGGAGGGAGGGACAGCCCCAGCATTTT
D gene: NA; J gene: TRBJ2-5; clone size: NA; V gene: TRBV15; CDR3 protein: CATSRDLAVQETQYF; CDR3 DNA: TGTGCCACCAGCAGAGATCTGGCGGTTCAAGAGACCCAGTACTTC
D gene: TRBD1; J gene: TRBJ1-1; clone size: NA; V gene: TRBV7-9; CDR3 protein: CASSPPGQGMNTEAFF; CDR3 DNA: TGTGCCAGCAGCCCGCCGGGACAGGGGATGAACACTGAAGCTTTCTTT
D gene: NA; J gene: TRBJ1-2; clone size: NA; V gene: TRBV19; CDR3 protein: CASSSHLQGFRGGYTF; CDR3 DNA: TGTGCCAGTAGTTCCCATCTCCAGGGCTTCAGGGGTGGCTACACCTTC
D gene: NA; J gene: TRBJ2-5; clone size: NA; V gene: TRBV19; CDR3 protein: CASINQAAPETQYF; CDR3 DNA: TGTGCCAGTATCAATCAAGCGGCCCCCGAGACCCAGTACTTC
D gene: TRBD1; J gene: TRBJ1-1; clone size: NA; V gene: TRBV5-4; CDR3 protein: CASSLTGGREAFF; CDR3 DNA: TGTGCCAGCAGCTTAACAGGGGGCAGGGAAGCTTTCTTT
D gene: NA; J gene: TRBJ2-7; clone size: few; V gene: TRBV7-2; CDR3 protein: CASSRLHSSLPYEQYF; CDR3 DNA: TGTGCCAGCAGCCGCCTTCACAGTTCTTTGCCCTACGAGCAGTACTTC
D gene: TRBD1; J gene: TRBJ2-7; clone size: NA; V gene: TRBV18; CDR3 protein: CASSPGTGGYEQYF; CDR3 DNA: TGTGCCAGCTCACCCGGGACAGGGGGCTACGAGCAGTACTTC
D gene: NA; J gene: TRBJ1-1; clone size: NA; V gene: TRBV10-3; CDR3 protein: CAISESNPRGPNTEAFF; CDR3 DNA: TGTGCCATCAGTGAGTCAAATCCCCGAGGGCCGAACACTGAAGCTTTCTTT
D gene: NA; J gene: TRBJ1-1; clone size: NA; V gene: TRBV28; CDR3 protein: CASRYTGRRNTEAFF; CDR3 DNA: TGTGCCAGCAGGTATACAGGGCGCCGGAACACTGAAGCTTTCTTT
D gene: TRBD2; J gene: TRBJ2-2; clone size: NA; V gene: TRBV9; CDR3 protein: CASTPSGREITGELFF; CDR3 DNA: TGTGCCAGCACCCCTAGCGGGAGGGAGATCACCGGGGAGCTGTTTTTT
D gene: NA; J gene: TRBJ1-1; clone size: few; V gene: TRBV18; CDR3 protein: CASSKQAANTEAFF; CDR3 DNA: TGTGCCAGCTCCAAACAGGCAGCCAACACTGAAGCTTTCTTT
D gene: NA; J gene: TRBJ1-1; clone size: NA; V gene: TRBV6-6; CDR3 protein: CASSAPGNTEAFF; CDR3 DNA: TGTGCCAGCAGTGCTCCGGGGAACACTGAAGCTTTCTTT
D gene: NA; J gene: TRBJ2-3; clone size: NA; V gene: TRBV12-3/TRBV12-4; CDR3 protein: CASSLGSLATQYF; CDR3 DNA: TGTGCCAGCAGTTTAGGGTCACTAGCCACGCAGTATTTT
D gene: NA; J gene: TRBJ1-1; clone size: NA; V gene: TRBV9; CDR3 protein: CASSVETGPRAFF; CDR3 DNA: TGTGCCAGCAGCGTAGAAACAGGGCCGCGAGCTTTCTTT